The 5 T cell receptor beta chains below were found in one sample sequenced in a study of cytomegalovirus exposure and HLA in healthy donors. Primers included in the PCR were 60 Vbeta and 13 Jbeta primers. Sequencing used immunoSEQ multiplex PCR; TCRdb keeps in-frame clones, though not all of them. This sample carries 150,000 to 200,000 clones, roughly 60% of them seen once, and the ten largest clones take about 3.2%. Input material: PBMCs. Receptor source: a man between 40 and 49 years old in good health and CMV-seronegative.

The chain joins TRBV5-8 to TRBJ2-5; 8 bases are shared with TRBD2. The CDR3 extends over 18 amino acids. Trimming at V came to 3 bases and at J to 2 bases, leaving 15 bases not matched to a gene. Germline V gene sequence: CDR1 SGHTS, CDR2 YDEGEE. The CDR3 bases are TGTGCCAGCAGCTGGACTTCGATGCGGGGGGCCAGTCAAGAGACCCAGTACTTC. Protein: CASSWTSMRGASQETQYF.

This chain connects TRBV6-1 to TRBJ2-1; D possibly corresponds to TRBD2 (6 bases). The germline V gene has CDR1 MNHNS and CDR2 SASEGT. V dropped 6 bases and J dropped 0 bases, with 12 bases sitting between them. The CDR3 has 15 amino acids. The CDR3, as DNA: TGTGCCAGCAGGGGGGGATGGAGCTCCTACAATGAGCAGTTCTTC. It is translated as CASRGGWSSYNEQFF.

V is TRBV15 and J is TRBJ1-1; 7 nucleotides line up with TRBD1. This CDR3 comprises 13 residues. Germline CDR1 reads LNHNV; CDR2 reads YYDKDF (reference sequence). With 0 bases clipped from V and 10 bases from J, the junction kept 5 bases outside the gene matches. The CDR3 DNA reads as TGTGCCACCAGCAGAGATCCCCAGGGGGGAGCTTTCTTT. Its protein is CATSRDPQGGAFF.

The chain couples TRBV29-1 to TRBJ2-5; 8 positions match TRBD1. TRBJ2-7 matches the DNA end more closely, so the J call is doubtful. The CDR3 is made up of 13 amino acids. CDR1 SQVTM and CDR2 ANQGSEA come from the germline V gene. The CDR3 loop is CSVVGQGWHEQYF. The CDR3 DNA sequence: TGCAGCGTTGTAGGACAGGGCTGGCACGAGCAGTACTTC.

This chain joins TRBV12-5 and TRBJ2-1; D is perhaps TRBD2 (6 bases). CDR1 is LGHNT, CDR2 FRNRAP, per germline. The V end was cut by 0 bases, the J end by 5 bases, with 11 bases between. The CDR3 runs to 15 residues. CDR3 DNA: TGTGCTAGTGGTTTGGTAGAGGGAGGTAACAATGAGCAGTTCTTC. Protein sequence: CASGLVEGGNNEQFF.